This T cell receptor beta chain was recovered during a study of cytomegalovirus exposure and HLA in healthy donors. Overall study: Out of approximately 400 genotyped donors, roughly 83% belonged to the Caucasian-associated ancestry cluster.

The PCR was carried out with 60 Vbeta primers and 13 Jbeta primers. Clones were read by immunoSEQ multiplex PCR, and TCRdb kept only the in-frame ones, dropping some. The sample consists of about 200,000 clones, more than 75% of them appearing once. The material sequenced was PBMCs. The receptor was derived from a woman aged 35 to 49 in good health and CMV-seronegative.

CDR3 sequence reads: CAWQGKYQETQYF. CDR3 nucleotides: TGTGCCTGGCAGGGCAAGTACCAAGAGACCCAGTACTTC. This chain links TRBV30 with TRBJ2-5, with D possibly matching TRBD1 (5 bases). This CDR3 is 13 amino acids long. Germline lookup yields CDR1 GTSNPN and CDR2 SVGIG (reference sequence). The V gene lost 5 bases and the J gene lost 0 bases, with 10 bases spanning the gap.